This paragraph reports one T cell receptor beta chain. The data are from a study of blood T cell repertoires in COVID-19. Background on the study: COVID-19 samples, acute and convalescent, were from the United States, Italy and Spain. T cells, B-cell-depleted T cells, or PBMCs supplied cDNA or gDNA.

This CDR3 comprises 17 residues. V trimming: 2 bases; J trimming: 4 bases; junction bases outside the gene matches: 8. CDR1 is MNHNS, CDR2 SASEGT, per germline. In the original workflow: Estimation of nucleated cell counts was performed using reference gene primer amplification. TCRdb keeps only in-frame clones here, not all; method: immunoSEQ multiplex PCR. That table gives V, J and clone size, and the DNA gave D and trimming. The sample records about 60,000 clones, 89% being singletons. The sequencing input was peripheral blood. J is TRBJ1-2 and V is TRBV6-1; TRBD1 aligns across 12 bases. This TCR was sampled from a woman aged 55 to 70 with active COVID-19. The CDR3 sequence: CASSERRGDRGLYGYTF. The CDR3 DNA is TGTGCCAGCAGTGAAAGGCGGGGGGACAGGGGGCTCTATGGCTACACCTTC.